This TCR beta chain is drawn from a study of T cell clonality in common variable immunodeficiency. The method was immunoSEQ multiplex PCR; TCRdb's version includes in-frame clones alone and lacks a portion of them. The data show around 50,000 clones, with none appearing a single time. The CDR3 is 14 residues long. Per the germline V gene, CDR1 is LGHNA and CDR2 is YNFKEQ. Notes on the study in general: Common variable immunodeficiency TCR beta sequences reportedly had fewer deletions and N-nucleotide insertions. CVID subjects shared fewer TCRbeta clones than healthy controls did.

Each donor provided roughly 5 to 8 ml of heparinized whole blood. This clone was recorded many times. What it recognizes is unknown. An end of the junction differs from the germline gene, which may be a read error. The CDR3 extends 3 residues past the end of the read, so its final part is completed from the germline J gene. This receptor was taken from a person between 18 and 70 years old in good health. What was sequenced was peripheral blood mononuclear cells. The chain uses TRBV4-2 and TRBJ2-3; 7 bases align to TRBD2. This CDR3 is CASSPSSSGDTQYF. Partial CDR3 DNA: TGCGCCAGCAGCCCATCTTCTAGCGGAGATACG.